The clone carrying this T cell receptor (beta chain) came up once. Its antigen is undetermined. The data originate from a study of cytomegalovirus exposure and HLA in healthy donors. Whole-study context: Early on, a data release was issued that held roughly 84 million unique TCRs from HLA-typed donors. Findings of the study overall: In an earlier analysis, about 87% or about 30%: the productive usage of most TCR beta V segments.

A multiplex PCR was run with 60 Vbeta primers and 13 Jbeta primers. The repertoire was sequenced with immunoSEQ multiplex PCR; TCRdb's copy has only in-frame clones and lacks some. The sample has about 120,000 clones; under 90% are singletons. The sample was PBMCs. The sequence came from a woman aged 18-29 years in good health and CMV-seronegative.

CDR3 residues: CASSPDGPLTDTQYF. The CDR3 coding sequence is TGTGCCAGCTCACCCGATGGGCCTCTCACAGATACGCAGTATTTT. The gene calls are TRBV18 and TRBJ2-3; D ambiguous. CDR3 size: 15 residues. Germline lookup yields CDR1 KGHSH and CDR2 LQKENI. Trimming removed 3 bases at V and 2 bases at J, with 12 bases between.